This is a list of T cell receptor beta chains from one sample in a study of blood T cell repertoires in COVID-19. The data were produced by immunoSEQ multiplex PCR, yet TCRdb's version contains in-frame clones alone and is incomplete. The top ten hold 3% to 4% of the sample, which has some 530,000 clones, approximately 85% seen once. The source material was peripheral blood. The receptors were gathered from a human donor in a cohort sampled during active COVID-19. CDR3s include the opening cysteine and the closing phenylalanine or tryptophan. The D gene is left open where the match is weak. Expanded clones get a size class; other rows say once, few or many, or leave the size out.

d_call: TRBD1; v_call: TRBV11-2; j_call: TRBJ2-7; clone_size: few; cdr3_aa: CASSLKPTGAYEQYF; cdr3_nt: TGTGCCAGCAGCTTAAAACCCACAGGGGCCTACGAGCAGTACTTC
d_call: NA; v_call: TRBV3-1/TRBV3-2; j_call: TRBJ1-2; clone_size: NA; cdr3_aa: CASSQEGGRYYGYTF; cdr3_nt: TGTGCCAGCAGCCAAGAAGGCGGGAGATACTATGGCTACACCTTC
d_call: NA; v_call: TRBV28; j_call: TRBJ1-6; clone_size: few; cdr3_aa: CASRRGAVGSPLHF; cdr3_nt: TGTGCCAGCAGAAGGGGCGCCGTCGGGTCACCCCTCCACTTT
d_call: NA; v_call: TRBV19; j_call: TRBJ1-1; clone_size: NA; cdr3_aa: CASSRVRGEAFF; cdr3_nt: TGTGCCAGTAGTAGAGTCCGGGGAGAAGCTTTCTTT
d_call: TRBD1; v_call: TRBV30; j_call: TRBJ1-1; clone_size: NA; cdr3_aa: CAGKTGGTEAFF; cdr3_nt: TGTGCCGGAAAGACAGGGGGCACTGAAGCTTTCTTT
d_call: TRBD1; v_call: TRBV7-8; j_call: TRBJ2-7; clone_size: NA; cdr3_aa: CASSRRQGADEQYF; cdr3_nt: TGTGCCAGCAGCCGCCGACAGGGGGCGGACGAGCAGTACTTC
d_call: NA; v_call: TRBV9; j_call: TRBJ2-7; clone_size: once; cdr3_aa: CASSVGLGPGYEQYF; cdr3_nt: TGTGCCAGCAGCGTAGGTTTGGGCCCAGGGTACGAGCAGTACTTC
d_call: NA; v_call: TRBV9; j_call: TRBJ2-4; clone_size: once; cdr3_aa: CASSVRGRDIQYF; cdr3_nt: TGTGCCAGCAGCGTAAGGGGTAGGGACATTCAGTACTTC
d_call: NA; v_call: TRBV19; j_call: TRBJ2-1; clone_size: NA; cdr3_aa: CASSIPQGNNEQFF; cdr3_nt: TGTGCCAGTAGTATACCGCAGGGGAATAATGAGCAGTTCTTC
d_call: TRBD2; v_call: TRBV28; j_call: TRBJ2-6; clone_size: few; cdr3_aa: CASRNGGSGANVLTF; cdr3_nt: TGTGCCAGCCGAAACGGGGGGTCTGGGGCCAACGTCCTGACTTTC
d_call: NA; v_call: TRBV27; j_call: TRBJ2-1; clone_size: NA; cdr3_aa: CASSLTGHNSYNEQFF; cdr3_nt: TGTGCCAGCAGTTTAACCGGACACAATTCCTACAATGAGCAGTTCTTC
d_call: TRBD1; v_call: TRBV5-1; j_call: TRBJ1-1; clone_size: NA; cdr3_aa: CASSFSGGRNTEAFF; cdr3_nt: TGCGCCAGCAGCTTCTCAGGGGGGCGGAACACTGAAGCTTTCTTT
d_call: NA; v_call: TRBV6-5; j_call: TRBJ2-5; clone_size: NA; cdr3_aa: CASSPGETQYF; cdr3_nt: TGTGCCAGCAGTCCGGGGGAGACCCAGTACTTC
d_call: NA; v_call: TRBV7-3; j_call: TRBJ1-1; clone_size: NA; cdr3_aa: CASSFQAGTKAFF; cdr3_nt: TGTGCCAGCAGCTTCCAGGCGGGCACTAAAGCTTTCTTT
d_call: TRBD1; v_call: TRBV7-2; j_call: TRBJ2-1; clone_size: NA; cdr3_aa: CASSLARGQGASYNEQFF; cdr3_nt: TGTGCCAGCAGCTTAGCGCGGGGACAGGGGGCGTCTTACAATGAGCAGTTCTTC
d_call: NA; v_call: TRBV28; j_call: TRBJ2-7; clone_size: few; cdr3_aa: CASSLGPVPQYF; cdr3_nt: TGTGCCAGCAGTTTGGGCCCAGTCCCCCAGTACTTC
d_call: TRBD1; v_call: TRBV7-9; j_call: TRBJ1-1; clone_size: NA; cdr3_aa: CASSETGRNTEAFF; cdr3_nt: TGTGCCAGCAGCGAGACAGGGAGGAACACTGAAGCTTTCTTT
d_call: NA; v_call: TRBV12-3/TRBV12-4; j_call: TRBJ1-1; clone_size: NA; cdr3_aa: CASSRPTGKAFF; cdr3_nt: TGTGCCAGCAGTCGACCTACAGGGAAAGCTTTCTTT
d_call: TRBD1; v_call: TRBV30; j_call: TRBJ1-4; clone_size: NA; cdr3_aa: CAWRGQDATNEKLFF; cdr3_nt: TGTGCCTGGAGGGGACAGGATGCAACTAATGAAAAACTGTTTTTT
d_call: NA; v_call: TRBV13; j_call: TRBJ2-1; clone_size: NA; cdr3_aa: CASGLTSYNEQFF; cdr3_nt: TGTGCCAGCGGACTAACCTCCTACAATGAGCAGTTCTTC
d_call: NA; v_call: TRBV28; j_call: TRBJ1-4; clone_size: NA; cdr3_aa: CASSILRGRANEKLFF; cdr3_nt: TGTGCCAGCAGTATTTTGCGGGGCAGAGCTAATGAAAAACTGTTTTTT
d_call: NA; v_call: TRBV19; j_call: TRBJ2-7; clone_size: NA; cdr3_aa: CASSKLQTGGADEQYF; cdr3_nt: TGTGCCAGTAGTAAACTCCAGACAGGAGGCGCGGACGAGCAGTACTTC